The source of this TCR beta chain is a study of blood T cells in healthy people across ages (dated by TCRdb to between 2014 and 2017). Broadly, across the study: Template switching captured roughly one uniquely barcoded TCR beta cDNA molecule per two T cells in model experiments. Donors were grouped into four age groups: young (average roughly 17 years), middle-aged (around 39), aged (around 66) and long-lived (approximately 75). To track age-related changes in TCR beta repertoire diversity, the study relied on deep sequencing normalized with unique cDNA molecular identifiers. To avoid experimental bias, donors of different ages were spread randomly across the sequencing lanes. The study analyzed two additional independent replicas of 1 million unique cDNA reads from the same blood draw for two donors, one aged 18 to 30 and one aged 80 or older. What the research found in general, with its limitations: Observed TCR beta diversity correlated strongly with the percentage of naive T cells measured by flow cytometry. Compared with the aged group, the long-lived group had more naive CD4+ T cells, fewer expanded clones and increased TCR diversity, suggesting age selection. As age increased, observed TCR beta diversity per million T cells dropped in a roughly linear way, and a significant reduction was already evident by age 40. Donor CMV infection status was unknown, potentially confounding age-related changes in expanded clonotypes. Estimates of total diversity based on one million sequenced T cells were regarded as lower bounds and as underestimates. Conclusive comparison of naive and antigen-experienced compartments was prevented by the profiling of bulk unsorted PBMCs.

The germline V gene supplies CDR1 SGHAT and CDR2 FQNNGV. The cysteine opens and the phenylalanine closes a CDR3 of 14 amino acids. Only the CDR3 DNA is retained, 42 bases long and in frame from the first base. The V and J ends are trimmed by 4 bases and 7 bases, leaving 14 bases between them. Library method: 5' RACE. Sequencing instrument: Illumina HiSeq 2500. A second 7 to 11 cycle PCR used a sample-barcoded 5' primer and a J-beta primer mix. Each TCR beta cDNA molecule received a unique molecular identifier from a template-switch 5' adaptor carrying 12 random nucleotides. Each sample yielded at least 2.5 million CDR3-containing paired-end reads. All of the RNA was converted into first-strand cDNA using the Mint cDNA synthesis kit, with a TRBC-specific oligonucleotide serving as the primer. Following uracil-DNA glycosylase treatment, all cDNA underwent a first 18-cycle PCR with the universal primers M1SS and BC2_uni_R. The authors' analysis ran thus. Normalization of each sample was performed by random selection of 1 million high-quality reads, each carrying a distinct molecular identifier. Instead of being binned into consensus sequences, reads that shared molecular identifiers were thrown out. MiTCR, set to a Q25 quality threshold and the strictest error-elimination algorithm, was used for CDR3 identification, clonotype clustering and error correction. A nonparametric unseen species model with Euler transformation was used to estimate lower-bound total TCR beta diversity. The public reads were quality trimmed at Q25 with fastp and then assembled into clones with MiXCR by TCRdb, keeping productive beta chains. Each record represents a unique CDR3 protein, reported with the most common genes and DNA among its rows. These V and J calls originate from TCRdb's pipeline instead of the authors' own analysis. Recorded for this sample are roughly 730,000 distinct CDR3 sequences; roughly 56% of them occurred a single time. The ten largest clones take up 25% to 30% of the sample.

As for this clonotype: No cognate antigen has been identified for it. Qualities for individual bases were not recorded, and no much larger clone is one base off.

The 39 donors, aged about 6 to 95 years, were systemically healthy Caucasian individuals from Russia. Each donor gave ten milliliters of peripheral blood, collected into EDTA-treated Vacutainer tubes. Ficoll-Paque density-gradient centrifugation was used to isolate PBMCs, with at least 7 million obtained per sample. Trizol reagent was used to extract total RNA from PBMCs, with at least 5 micrograms per sample. For every donor, flow cytometry on a PBMC aliquot measured the percentage of naive CD45RAhigh/CD27high T cells. The sequence was collected from a man between 40 and 49 years old in good health. Sample: blood. The chain employs TRBV11-2 and TRBJ2-1, with the identity of the D gene unclear. CDR3 loop: CASSSEFLWNEQFF. The DNA sequence is TGTGCCAGCAGCTCGGAGTTCTTGTGGAATGAGCAGTTCTTC.